The T cell receptor (beta chain) under discussion was sequenced for a study of blood T cell repertoires in COVID-19. This clone was detected once. Authors' analysis steps: Amplification with reference gene primers provided the estimates of nucleated cell counts. Sequencing was performed with immunoSEQ multiplex PCR; in TCRdb, only in-frame clones are kept and a portion is missing. For V, J and clone size, that table is used; D and trimming come from the DNA. The sample includes some 60,000 clones, approximately 77% of them seen just once. This CDR3 has 15 residues. V was pared by 5 bases and J by 2 bases, with 3 bases of the junction left unmatched. Per the germline V gene, CDR1 is SGHTA and CDR2 is FQGTGA.

This TCR derives from a human donor in a cohort sampled during active COVID-19. Sequenced input: peripheral blood. This chain joins TRBV7-3 and TRBJ2-1, with TRBD2 identical over 10 bases. The CDR3 DNA reads TGTGCCAGCAGCATAGCGGGAGGCACCTACAATGAGCAGTTCTTC. Translating gives CASSIAGGTYNEQFF.